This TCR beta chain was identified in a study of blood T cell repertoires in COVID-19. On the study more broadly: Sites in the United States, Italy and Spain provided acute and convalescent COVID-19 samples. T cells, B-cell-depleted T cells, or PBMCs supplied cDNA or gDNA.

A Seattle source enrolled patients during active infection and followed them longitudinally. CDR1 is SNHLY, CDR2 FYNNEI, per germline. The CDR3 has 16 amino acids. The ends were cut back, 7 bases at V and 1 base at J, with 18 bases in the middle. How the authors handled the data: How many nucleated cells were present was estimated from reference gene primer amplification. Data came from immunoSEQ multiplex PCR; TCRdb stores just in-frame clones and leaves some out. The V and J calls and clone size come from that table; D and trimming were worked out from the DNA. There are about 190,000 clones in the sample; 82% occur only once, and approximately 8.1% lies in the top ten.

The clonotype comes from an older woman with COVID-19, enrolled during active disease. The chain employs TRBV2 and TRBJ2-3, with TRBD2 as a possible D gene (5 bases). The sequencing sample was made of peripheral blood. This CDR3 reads CASKFSLRARTDTQYF. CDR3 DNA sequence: TGTGCCAGCAAATTCTCCTTGAGGGCCCGCACAGATACGCAGTATTTT.